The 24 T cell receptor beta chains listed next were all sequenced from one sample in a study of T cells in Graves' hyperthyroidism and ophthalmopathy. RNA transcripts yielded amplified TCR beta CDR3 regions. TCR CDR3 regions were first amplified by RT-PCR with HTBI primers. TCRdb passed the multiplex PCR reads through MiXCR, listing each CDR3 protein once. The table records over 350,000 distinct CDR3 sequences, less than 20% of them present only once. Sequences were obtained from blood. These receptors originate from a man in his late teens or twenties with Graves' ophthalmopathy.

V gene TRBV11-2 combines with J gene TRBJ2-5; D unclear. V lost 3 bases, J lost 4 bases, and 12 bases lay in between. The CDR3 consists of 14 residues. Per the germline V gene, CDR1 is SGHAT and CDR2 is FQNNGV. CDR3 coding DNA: TGTGCCAGCAGCTTTACTGCGGAAAGAGAGACCCAGTACTTC. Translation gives CASSFTAERETQYF.

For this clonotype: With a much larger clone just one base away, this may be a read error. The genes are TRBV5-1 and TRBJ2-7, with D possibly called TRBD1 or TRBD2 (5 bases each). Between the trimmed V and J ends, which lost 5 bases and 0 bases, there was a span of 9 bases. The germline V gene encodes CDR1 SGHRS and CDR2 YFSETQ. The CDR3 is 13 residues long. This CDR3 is CASREDISYEQYF. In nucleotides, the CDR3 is TGCGCCAGCAGGGAGGACATCTCCTACGAGCAGTACTTC.

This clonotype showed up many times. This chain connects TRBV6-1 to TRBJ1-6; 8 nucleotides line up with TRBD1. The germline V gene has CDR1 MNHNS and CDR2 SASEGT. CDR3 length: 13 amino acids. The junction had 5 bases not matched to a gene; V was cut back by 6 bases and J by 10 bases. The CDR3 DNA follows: TGTGCCAGCAGACGACAGGGGAGCTCACCCCTCCACTTT. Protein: CASRRQGSSPLHF.

The CDR3 spells CASSPREGQETQYF. The CDR3, as DNA: TGTGCCAGCTCACCGCGGGAGGGCCAAGAGACCCAGTACTTC. This sequence joins TRBV18 and TRBJ2-5, with TRBD2 matching 9 bases. The CDR3 sequence is 14 residues long. Germline trimming cut 3 bases from V and 1 base from J; bases unmatched to any gene: 0. Germline loops: CDR1 KGHSH, CDR2 LQKENI.

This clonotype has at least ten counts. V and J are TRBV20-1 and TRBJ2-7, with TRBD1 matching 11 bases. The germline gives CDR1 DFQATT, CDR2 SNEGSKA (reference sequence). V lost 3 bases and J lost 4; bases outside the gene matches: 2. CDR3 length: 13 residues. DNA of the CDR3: TGCAGTGCTAGCCGGGACAGGGGGTACGAGCAGTACTTC. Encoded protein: CSASRDRGYEQYF.

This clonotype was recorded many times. CDR3 sequence: CASSHPGQGNSPLHF. The CDR3 DNA reads as TGTGCCAGCAGCCACCCGGGACAGGGAAATTCACCCCTCCACTTT. The chain carries TRBV11-2 and TRBJ1-6, with 9 bases lining up with TRBD1. From germline, CDR1 is SGHAT and CDR2 FQNNGV. This CDR3 contains 15 residues. V lost 5 bases to trimming and J lost 7 bases; unmatched junction nucleotides: 6.

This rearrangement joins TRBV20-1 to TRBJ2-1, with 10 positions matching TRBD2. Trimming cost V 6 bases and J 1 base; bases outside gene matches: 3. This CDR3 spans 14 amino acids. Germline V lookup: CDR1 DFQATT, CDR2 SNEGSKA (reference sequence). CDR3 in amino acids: CSAGLADSYNEQFF. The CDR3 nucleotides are TGCAGTGCCGGACTAGCGGATTCCTACAATGAGCAGTTCTTC.

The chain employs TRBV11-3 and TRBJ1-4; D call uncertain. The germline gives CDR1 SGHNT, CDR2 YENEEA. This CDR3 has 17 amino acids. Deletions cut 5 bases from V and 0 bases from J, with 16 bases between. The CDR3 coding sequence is TGTGCCAGCAGCCTACGAAGAGACTCCGCAACTAATGAAAAACTGTTTTTT. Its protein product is CASSLRRDSATNEKLFF.

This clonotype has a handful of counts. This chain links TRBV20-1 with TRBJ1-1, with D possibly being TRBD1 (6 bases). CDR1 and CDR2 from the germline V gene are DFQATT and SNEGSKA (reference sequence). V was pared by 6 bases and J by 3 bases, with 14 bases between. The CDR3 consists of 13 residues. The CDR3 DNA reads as TGCAGTGCAGCTCCACAGGGTTACACTGAAGCTTTCTTT. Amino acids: CSAAPQGYTEAFF.

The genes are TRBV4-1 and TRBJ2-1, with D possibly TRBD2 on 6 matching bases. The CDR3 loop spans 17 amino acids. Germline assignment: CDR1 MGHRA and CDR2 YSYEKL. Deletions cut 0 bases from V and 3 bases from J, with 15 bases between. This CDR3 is CASSQDPSGGDYNEQFF. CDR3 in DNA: TGCGCCAGCAGCCAAGATCCATCCGGGGGAGACTACAATGAGCAGTTCTTC.

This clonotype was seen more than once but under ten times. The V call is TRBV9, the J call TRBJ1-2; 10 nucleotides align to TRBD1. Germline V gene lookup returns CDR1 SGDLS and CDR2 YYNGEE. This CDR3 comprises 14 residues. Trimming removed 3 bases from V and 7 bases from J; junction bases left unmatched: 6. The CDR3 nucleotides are TGTGCCAGCAGCGACCGGGACAGGGGATTTGGCTACACCTTC. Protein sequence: CASSDRDRGFGYTF.

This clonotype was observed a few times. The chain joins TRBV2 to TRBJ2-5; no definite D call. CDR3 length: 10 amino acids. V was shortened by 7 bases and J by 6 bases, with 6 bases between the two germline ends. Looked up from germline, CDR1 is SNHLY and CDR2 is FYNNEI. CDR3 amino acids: CASTVQTQYF. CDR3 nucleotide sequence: TGTGCCAGCACAGTGCAGACCCAGTACTTC.

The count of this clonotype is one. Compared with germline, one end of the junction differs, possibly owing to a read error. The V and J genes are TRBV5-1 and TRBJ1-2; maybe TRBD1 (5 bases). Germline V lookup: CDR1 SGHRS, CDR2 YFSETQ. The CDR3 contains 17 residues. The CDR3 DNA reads TGTGCCAGCAGCTTGAACGGGGAGGGGAAATTCAACTATAGCTACACCTTC. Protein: CASSLNGEGKFNYSYTF.

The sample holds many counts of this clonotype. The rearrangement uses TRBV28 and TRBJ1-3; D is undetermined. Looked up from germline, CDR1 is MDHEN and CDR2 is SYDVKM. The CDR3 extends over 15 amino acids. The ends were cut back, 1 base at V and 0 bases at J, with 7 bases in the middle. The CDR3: CASSLLWGSGNTIYF. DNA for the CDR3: TGTGCCAGCAGTTTATTGTGGGGCTCTGGAAACACCATATATTTT.

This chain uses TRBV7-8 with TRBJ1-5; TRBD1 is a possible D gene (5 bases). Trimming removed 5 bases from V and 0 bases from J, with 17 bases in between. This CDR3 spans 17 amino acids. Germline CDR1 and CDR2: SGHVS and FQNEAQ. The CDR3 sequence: CASSLKGPLDSNQPQHF. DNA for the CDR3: TGTGCCAGCAGCCTCAAGGGGCCGTTGGATAGCAATCAGCCCCAGCATTTT. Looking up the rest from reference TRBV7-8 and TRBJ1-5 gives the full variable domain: GAGVSQSPRYKVAKRGQDVALRCDPISGHVSLFWYQQALGQGPEFLTYFQNEAQLDKSGLPSDRFFAERPEGSVSTLKIQRTQQEDSAVYLCASSLKGPLDSNQPQHFGDGTRLSIL.

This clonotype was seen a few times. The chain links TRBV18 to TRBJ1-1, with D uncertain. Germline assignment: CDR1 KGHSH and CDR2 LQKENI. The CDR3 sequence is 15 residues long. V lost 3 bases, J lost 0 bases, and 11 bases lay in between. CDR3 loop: CASSPPSLMNTEAFF. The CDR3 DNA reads TGTGCCAGCTCACCGCCCTCTCTAATGAACACTGAAGCTTTCTTT.

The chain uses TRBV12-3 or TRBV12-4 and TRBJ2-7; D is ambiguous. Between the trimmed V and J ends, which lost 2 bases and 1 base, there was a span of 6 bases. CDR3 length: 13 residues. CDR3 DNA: TGTGCCAGCAGTTTAATGGGTTCCTACGAGCAGTACTTC. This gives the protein CASSLMGSYEQYF.

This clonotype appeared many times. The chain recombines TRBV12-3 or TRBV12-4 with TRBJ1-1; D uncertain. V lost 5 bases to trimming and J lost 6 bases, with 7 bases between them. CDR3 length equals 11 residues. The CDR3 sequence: CASSVEAEAFF. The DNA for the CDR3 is TGTGCCAGCAGTGTCGAAGCTGAAGCTTTCTTT.

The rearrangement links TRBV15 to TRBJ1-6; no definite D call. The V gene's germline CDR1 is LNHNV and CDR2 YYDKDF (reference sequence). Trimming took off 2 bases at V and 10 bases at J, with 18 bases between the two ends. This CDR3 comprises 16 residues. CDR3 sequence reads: CATSRPGSKVGSPLHF. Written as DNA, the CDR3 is TGTGCCACCAGCAGACCTGGTTCCAAGGTTGGGTCACCCCTCCACTTT.

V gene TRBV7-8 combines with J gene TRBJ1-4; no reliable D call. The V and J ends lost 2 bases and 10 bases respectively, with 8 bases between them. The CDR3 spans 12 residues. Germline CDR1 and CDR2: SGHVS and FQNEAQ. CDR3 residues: CASSLPGSKLFF. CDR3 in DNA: TGTGCCAGCAGCTTACCGGGGTCAAAACTGTTTTTT.

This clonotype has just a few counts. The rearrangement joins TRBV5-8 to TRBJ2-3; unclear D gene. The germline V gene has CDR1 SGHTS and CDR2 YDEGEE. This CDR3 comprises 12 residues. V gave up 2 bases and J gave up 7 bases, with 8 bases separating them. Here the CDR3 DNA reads TGTGCCAGCAGCTTTTCTGGGAATACGCAGTATTTT. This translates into CASSFSGNTQYF.

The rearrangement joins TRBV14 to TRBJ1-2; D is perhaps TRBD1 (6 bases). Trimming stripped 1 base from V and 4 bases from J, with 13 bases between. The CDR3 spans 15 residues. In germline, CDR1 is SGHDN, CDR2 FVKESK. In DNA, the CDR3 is TGTGCCAGCAGCCAAGGTCAGGGGCAAAGCTATGGCTACACCTTC. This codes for CASSQGQGQSYGYTF. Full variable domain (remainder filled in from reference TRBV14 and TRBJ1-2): EAGVTQFPSHSVIEKGQTVTLRCDPISGHDNLYWYRRVMGKEIKFLLHFVKESKQDESGMPNNRFLAERTGGTYSTLKVQPAELEDSGVYFCASSQGQGQSYGYTFGSGTRLTVV.

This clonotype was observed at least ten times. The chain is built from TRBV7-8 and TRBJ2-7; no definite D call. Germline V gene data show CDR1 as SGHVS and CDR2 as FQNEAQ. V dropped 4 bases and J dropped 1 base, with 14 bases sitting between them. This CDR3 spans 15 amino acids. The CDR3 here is CASSSPEWGSYEQYF. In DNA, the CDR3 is TGTGCCAGCAGCTCCCCAGAATGGGGATCCTACGAGCAGTACTTC.

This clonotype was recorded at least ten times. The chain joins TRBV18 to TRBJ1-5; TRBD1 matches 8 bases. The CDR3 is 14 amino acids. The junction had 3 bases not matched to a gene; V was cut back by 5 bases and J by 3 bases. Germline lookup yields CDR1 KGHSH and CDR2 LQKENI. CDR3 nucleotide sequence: TGTGCCAGCTCAAAACAGGGGGACAATCAGCCCCAGCATTTT. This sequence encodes CASSKQGDNQPQHF.